These 13 T cell receptor beta chains were sequenced from one sample in a study of CD8 T cells in Susac syndrome (dated by TCRdb to about 2019). The protocol used for the library was the immunoSEQ multiplex PCR assay. RNA was extracted using the RNeasy kit, and about 0.5 to 1 ug of the RNA was reverse transcribed with random hexamers. TCRdb applied fastp at Q25 and MiXCR to the public reads, then kept only in-frame beta chains. Rows with one shared CDR3 protein collapse into an entry with the most common genes and DNA. Counted in this sample were roughly 120,000 distinct CDR3 sequences; 90% to 95% of them appeared once. The ten largest clones capture 0.1% to 0.15% of the sample. The sequencing input was CD4+ T cells from PBMCs. The receptors come from a human donor with multiple sclerosis.

The gene calls are TRBV23-1 and TRBJ1-2, with D maybe TRBD1 (5 bases). TRBV23-1 qualifies as an ORF whose function is uncertain. Trimming removed 2 bases at V and 6 bases at J, with 19 bases between. The length of the CDR3 is 16 residues. CDR3 DNA sequence: TGCGCCAGCAGTCAACCGGGACTGAGATCCCTCAATGGCTACACCTTC. It specifies CASSQPGLRSLNGYTF.

This chain connects TRBV19 to TRBJ1-2; D call uncertain. This CDR3 comprises 14 residues. V was cut by 2 bases and J by 4 bases, with 11 bases left in between. Per germline, CDR1 LNHDA and CDR2 SQIVND (reference sequence). CDR3 region: CASSISTSLYGYTF. CDR3 sequence (DNA): TGTGCCAGTAGTATAAGCACCAGCCTCTATGGCTACACCTTC.

This chain uses TRBV12-3 or TRBV12-4 with TRBJ2-2; D perhaps matches TRBD2 (6 bases). The CDR3 is 12 amino acids. V lost 6 bases to trimming and J lost 7 bases, with 9 bases between them. CDR3 in DNA: TGTGCCAGCAGCCGGAGGGGCGGGGAGCTGTTTTTT. Its protein product is CASSRRGGELFF.

This chain uses TRBV5-1 with TRBJ2-2; 7 nucleotides line up with TRBD1. CDR3 length equals 16 residues. Germline V lookup: CDR1 SGHRS, CDR2 YFSETQ. V dropped 2 bases and J dropped 3; count of bases not matched to a gene: 7. This chain's CDR3 is CASSLNSGTDTGELFF. The CDR3 bases are TGCGCCAGCAGCTTAAATAGTGGGACAGACACCGGGGAGCTGTTTTTT. Supplemented by reference TRBV5-1 and TRBJ2-2, the full variable domain reads KAGVTQTPRYLIKTRGQQVTLSCSPISGHRSVSWYQQTPGQGLQFLFEYFSETQRNKGNFPGRFSGRQFSNSRSEMNVSTLELGDSALYLCASSLNSGTDTGELFFGEGSRLTVL.

V usage is TRBV27 and J usage is TRBJ2-7; perhaps TRBD2 as D (5 bases). The CDR3 length is 13 residues. The V gene's germline CDR1 is MNHEY and CDR2 SMNVEV (reference sequence). V was shortened by 3 bases and J by 6 bases, with 12 bases between the two germline ends. The CDR3 bases are TGTGCCAGCAGTTTTCGTCTGGGGAGCGAGCAGTACTTC. This translates into CASSFRLGSEQYF.

This clonotype was recorded only once. The V call is TRBV25-1, the J call TRBJ1-5; no clear D gene. The V and J ends lost 3 bases and 1 base respectively, with 1 base between them. Per the germline V gene, CDR1 is MGHDK and CDR2 is SYGVNS. The CDR3 consists of 12 residues. The CDR3 nucleotides read TGTGCCAGCAGTGAGAGCAATCAGCCCCAGCATTTT. It yields the protein CASSESNQPQHF.

V and J are TRBV30 and TRBJ1-4; D might be TRBD1 (5 bases). This CDR3 is 13 amino acids long. V gave up 4 bases and J gave up 3 bases, with 9 bases separating them. The germline CDR1 and CDR2 sequences are GTSNPN and SVGIG (reference sequence). The CDR3 region is CAWNGGSNEKLFF. The CDR3 DNA is TGTGCCTGGAATGGGGGTTCTAATGAAAAACTGTTTTTT.

This rearrangement joins TRBV2 to TRBJ1-2, with no clear D. The CDR3 consists of 14 residues. Germline CDR1 is SNHLY and CDR2 is FYNNEI. V was pared by 3 bases and J by 0 bases, with 8 bases between. The CDR3 DNA sequence: TGTGCCAGCAGTGAGACAACTTCTAACTATGGCTACACCTTC. Translating it yields CASSETTSNYGYTF.

The J gene is TRBJ2-1, the V gene TRBV30; unclear D gene. The germline V gene has CDR1 GTSNPN and CDR2 SVGIG (reference sequence). The CDR3 length is 11 residues. Trimming pared 1 base from V and 3 bases from J, leaving 1 base between. CDR3 loop: CAWSGYNEQFF. The CDR3 DNA reads TGTGCCTGGAGTGGCTACAATGAGCAGTTCTTC. The whole variable domain, remainder taken from reference TRBV30 and TRBJ2-1, is SQTIHQWPATLVQPVGSPLSLECTVEGTSNPNLYWYRQAAGRGLQLLFYSVGIGQISSEVPQNLSASRPQDRQFILSSKKLLLSDSGFYLCAWSGYNEQFFGPGTRLTVL.

This chain links TRBV6-5 with TRBJ1-1, with TRBD1 as a possible D gene (5 bases). The germline V and J ends were trimmed by 6 bases and 8 bases, with 16 bases remaining between them. The germline V gene has CDR1 MNHEY and CDR2 SVGAGI. This CDR3 is built from 13 residues. CDR3 residues: CASSYQGQAEAFF. CDR3 DNA sequence: TGTGCCAGCAGCTATCAAGGACAAGCAGAAGCTTTCTTT.

The chain has TRBV18 and TRBJ1-1; unclear D gene. Trimming pared 3 bases from V and 8 bases from J, leaving 10 bases between. The CDR3 length is 12 residues. Germline loops: CDR1 KGHSH, CDR2 LQKENI. CDR3 region: CASSPAQHEAFF. The DNA for the CDR3 is TGTGCCAGCTCACCGGCCCAGCACGAAGCTTTCTTT.

The rearrangement uses TRBV6-1 and TRBJ2-6; 10 nucleotides agree with TRBD1. This CDR3 spans 16 amino acids. Germline CDR1 and CDR2: MNHNS and SASEGT. Unmatched junction bases numbered 12, after V lost 9 bases and J lost 7 bases. CDR3 residues: CASSPGQGTLANVLTF. The CDR3 region has the DNA TGTGCCAGTTCCCCGGGACAGGGGACTTTAGCCAACGTCCTGACTTTC.

The table lists this clonotype with a count of one. The chain joins TRBV18 to TRBJ1-1, with unresolved D. Looked up from germline, CDR1 is KGHSH and CDR2 is LQKENI. The CDR3 extends over 14 amino acids. V lost 6 bases to trimming and J lost 0 bases, with 11 bases between them. DNA for the CDR3: TGTGCCAGCTCCCCCGCGGGGATGAACACTGAAGCTTTCTTT. This codes for CASSPAGMNTEAFF. The full variable domain, its missing parts supplied by reference TRBV18 and TRBJ1-1, is NAGVMQNPRHLVRRRGQEARLRCSPMKGHSHVYWYRQLPEEGLKFMVYLQKENIIDESGMPKERFSAEFPKEGPSILRIQQVVRGDSAAYFCASSPAGMNTEAFFGQGTRLTVV.